The following is a T cell receptor beta chain sequence with its context. Its matching antigen is unknown. CDR1 is DFQATT and CDR2 is SNEGSKA in the germline V gene (reference sequence). The ends were cut back, 1 base at V and 0 bases at J, with 13 bases in the middle. This CDR3 is built from 16 residues. Three rounds of nested PCR, following a modified ARM-PCR protocol, produced the TCRbeta library. TCRdb re-called the multiplex PCR reads with MiXCR, one entry per CDR3 protein. The sample consists of some 100,000 distinct CDR3 sequences, 62% of them appearing once. The template was RNA from unsorted bulk tissue. More than 3 cm separated this lung sample from the edge of the tumor. The sample comes from a study of tumor and adjacent non-tumor tissue in lung cancer. Study-wide findings and caveats: Higher tumor TCR diversity was associated with shorter survival.

Sequenced material: distant non-tumor lung tissue. J is TRBJ1-3 and V is TRBV20-1; a possible D gene is TRBD1 (5 bases). This TCR was sampled from a man aged 60 to 75 with non-small cell lung cancer. DNA of the CDR3: TGCAGTGCTAGAGGATCGGGGACTCTCTCTGGAAACACCATATATTTT. Translating it yields CSARGSGTLSGNTIYF.